This T cell receptor beta chain was documented in a study of PD-1 blockade in classical Hodgkin lymphoma (dated by TCRdb to the early 2020s). Concerning the study at large: Nivolumab dosing was 3 mg/kg intravenously every 2 weeks, continuing until either disease progression or unacceptable toxicity. To define a peripheral blood immune signature of response to PD-1 blockade in classical Hodgkin lymphoma, the study combined TCR beta sequencing with CyTOF.

Here is what the overall study found, with its caveats: Patients starting nivolumab less than 1 year after ASCT had lower diversity and were excluded from later analyses to avoid confounding by immune reconstitution. Trial patients achieving complete response had baseline diversity similar to newly diagnosed patients, whereas partial responders and progressors had significantly lower diversity. A significant rise by C4D1 was seen in CD4+ but not CD8+ TCR diversity (p=0.0027 vs p=0.16), with the rise being most apparent in complete responders (p=0.02). The study covered only a single clinical trial cohort, and the causes of the repertoire differences, possibly disease activity or prior therapy, were still not defined. Baseline TCR diversity was reported to be lower in newly diagnosed patients than in healthy donors and to be lower still in relapsed/refractory patients.

Concerning this clone itself: Its antigen is unknown. Within one base of it there is no much larger clone, and no base qualities were kept.

The Qiagen DNeasy kit was used to extract genomic DNA from unsorted PBMCs and from the negatively selected CD4+ and CD8+ fractions. Using primers that anneal to V and J segments, immunoSEQ multiplex PCR amplified the TCR beta CDR3 regions. Amplification bias was minimized using a synthetic immune receptor repertoire, and residual bias was removed computationally after sequencing. The study's processing was this. Custom Python scripts were used to quantify repertoire diversity as the Shannon entropy index. Unsorted, CD4+ and CD8+ repertoires were analyzed separately, except for combined analyses in which CD4+ and CD8+ sequences were merged in silico. Clonal expansion was defined as at least a 2-fold frequency increase after treatment relative to C1D1, with a pseudocount of 0.5 for undetected baseline clones. Clones with 0 or 1 copy at C1D1 were classified as singleton clones, and clones with 2 or more copies were classified as non-singleton clones. By matching protein sequences in sorted samples from the same patient, clones expanded in unsorted samples were annotated as CD4+, CD8+ or unknown. Wilcoxon tests on paired samples were used to test changes in diversity from C1D1 to C4D1. TCRdb obtained this table from immuneACCESS and retained in-frame rearrangements with V and J assigned. These tables miss some clones; where compared with another copy, unresolved V genes account for less than half of the shortfall, and the remainder is unexplained. The DNA gave D and trimming, while V, J and clone size come from that table. Here the sample has 45,000 to 60,000 clones; about 84% occur a single time. Roughly 15% of the sample belongs to the ten largest clones.

The time point label, read with the paper, signifies: cycle 1 day 1 (C1D1), immediately before nivolumab initiation. All trial patients had relapsed after autologous stem cell transplantation, with cohorts A, B and C differing in prior brentuximab vedotin exposure. The trial cohort included 55 to 60 patients with relapsed/refractory classical Hodgkin lymphoma, and each patient had a best overall response of complete response, partial response or progressive disease. Single-agent nivolumab was administered to trial patients in the multi-cohort phase II CheckMate 205 trial. An independent review committee assessed best overall response by applying the 2007 International Working Group response criteria. Trial PBMCs were obtained immediately prior to nivolumab initiation (C1D1) and on therapy at cycle 2 day 1 and cycle 4 day 1. Peripheral blood was collected in 8 mL Vacutainer Cell Preparation Tubes, from which PBMCs were isolated by centrifugation and then cryopreserved.

This TCR came from a human donor with classical Hodgkin lymphoma. The starting material was peripheral blood mononuclear cells (PBMCs), obtained at baseline.

The DNA reads TGTGCCACCAGCAGATTACAGGGTTCGAATGAGCAGTTCTTC. Translated, this is CATSRLQGSNEQFF. The chain links TRBV15 with TRBJ2-1; a tentative D call is TRBD1 (6 bases match). The germline V gene encodes CDR1 LNHNV and CDR2 YYDKDF (reference sequence). Trimming costs V 2 bases and J 7 bases, and their ends lie 12 bases apart. Its CDR3 holds 14 amino acids, cysteine through phenylalanine. The CDR3 DNA has 42 bases and is translated from base 1.